This T cell receptor (beta chain) was profiled in a study of shared clonotypes between healthy human individuals. Study information: Each donor's CD4 naive and CD4 memory cells filled three plates apiece, CD8 naive two, and CD8 memory one.

The CDR3 length is 15 residues. From germline, CDR1 is SGDLS and CDR2 YYNGEE. V lost 4 bases, J lost 7 bases, and 18 bases lay in between. Data came from immunoSEQ multiplex PCR; TCRdb stores just in-frame clones and leaves some out. The sample contains about 2.1 million clones, 80% to 95% of which appear only once. In the naive CD8 group, cells lacked CD45RO and were positively selected for CCR7, so terminally differentiated effector memory CD45RA+ cells were left out. Caucasian adults living in Nashville, Tennessee, provided all samples. This sequence originates from a man between 18 and 35 years old in good health. Some clones in this sample may be carry-over from other donors' samples. The sample was naive CD8+ T cells from PBMCs. This rearrangement joins TRBV9 to TRBJ1-5; possibly TRBD1 for D (5 bases). The CDR3 here is CASSPSGNSEQPQHF. Written as DNA, the CDR3 is TGTGCCAGCAGCCCCTCAGGGAACTCAGAACAGCCCCAGCATTTT.